The following is a T cell receptor beta chain sequence with its context. Antigen unknown. PCR employed 60 Vbeta and 13 Jbeta primers. Sequencing used immunoSEQ multiplex PCR; TCRdb keeps in-frame clones, though not all of them. Among about 170,000 clones, about 82% were seen once, and the ten largest hold approximately 2.3%. This entry belongs to a study of cytomegalovirus exposure and HLA in healthy donors. Overall study results and limits: Most TCR beta V segments were productive about 90% or about 30% of the time in an earlier analysis.

Sequencing was done on a sample of PBMCs. The clonotype originates from a male donor in good health and CMV-seronegative.

CDR3 sequence: CASSTGQGYNEQFF. The CDR3 nucleotides read TGTGCCAGCAGCACGGGACAGGGCTACAATGAGCAGTTCTTC. The V gene is TRBV5-4, the J gene TRBJ2-1; 9 bases align to TRBD1. This CDR3 has 14 amino acids. The V and J ends lost 4 bases and 3 bases, in that order; junction bases with no gene match: 2. Germline V lookup: CDR1 SGHNT, CDR2 YYREEE (reference sequence).